This T cell receptor (beta chain) was observed in a study of blood T cell repertoires in COVID-19. Looking at the study overall: The origin of the acute and convalescent COVID-19 samples was the United States, Italy and Spain.

Assay used: immunoSEQ multiplex PCR; TCRdb lists only in-frame clones, some missing. Of under 250,000 clones detected, 70% to 90% appear once; the ten largest clones hold approximately 5.1%. Sequencing was carried out using peripheral blood. The source is a man aged 45-65 years with COVID-19, enrolled during active disease.

CDR3 sequence reads: CASSLASGGVEQFF. DNA for the CDR3: TGCGCCAGCAGCTTGGCTAGCGGGGGGGTTGAGCAGTTCTTC. J is TRBJ2-1 and V is TRBV5-1, with 12 nucleotides matching TRBD2. V dropped 0 bases and J dropped 9; count of bases not matched to a gene: 1. The CDR3 contains 14 residues. Looked up from germline, CDR1 is SGHRS and CDR2 is YFSETQ.